This TCR beta chain derives from a study of T-cell reconstitution after alpha-beta-depleted transplantation in children. The TCRbeta library incorporated unique molecular identifiers. TCRdb re-called the PCR reads with MiXCR, one entry per CDR3 protein. The sample yields about 92,000 distinct CDR3 sequences, approximately 12% seen once. Germline V CDR1 and CDR2: SNHLY, FYNNEI. The CDR3 totals 15 residues. V trimming: 6 bases; J trimming: 10 bases; junction bases outside the gene matches: 12. The sample holds many counts of this clonotype. This receptor was obtained from a human donor who donated a stem cell graft to a child with inherited bone marrow failure. The specimen was PBMCs from the stem cell graft donor, collected from the stem cell graft. The V call is TRBV2, the J call TRBJ2-1, with 10 bases fitting TRBD2. For the CDR3, the DNA is TGTGCCAGCAGCGAGACTAGCGGGTTTTTGGGCGAGCAGTTCTTC. Amino acid sequence: CASSETSGFLGEQFF. Based on the CDR3 plus reference TRBV2 and TRBJ2-1, the full variable domain is EPEVTQTPSHQVTQMGQEVILRCVPISNHLYFYWYRQILGQKVEFLVSFYNNEISEKSEIFDDQFSVERPDGSNFTLKIRSTKLEDSAMYFCASSETSGFLGEQFFGPGTRLTVL.